This TCR beta chain was retrieved from a study of shared clonotypes between healthy human individuals. Germline V gene data show CDR1 as MNHEY and CDR2 as SMNVEV (reference sequence). CDR3 length: 15 residues. This clone was counted once. The target antigen is unknown. A much more abundant neighbour one base away suggests this may be a read error. Other DNA sequences in the sample encode the same CDR3. Some clones are missing from TCRdb's copy, which holds only in-frame ones; the method was immunoSEQ multiplex PCR. The sample has some 690,000 clones, about 90% seen once. Study-wide results and limits: Naive subsets tended to show greater estimated richness than memory subsets. Several donors held about 5% of naive CD4 clonotypes in common.

The V gene is TRBV27, the J gene TRBJ2-7; perhaps TRBD1 as D (5 bases). This receptor was taken from a young man in good health. Some clones in this sample may be carry-over from other donors' samples. The sample taken for sequencing was memory CD8+ T cells from PBMCs. Subset given: CD45RO+ cells pooled with CCR7-negative TemRA cells. CDR3 in DNA: TGTGCCAGCAGTTTCCGGGCAGGGCGCGCCTACGAGCAATACTTC. This sequence encodes CASSFRAGRAYEQYF.